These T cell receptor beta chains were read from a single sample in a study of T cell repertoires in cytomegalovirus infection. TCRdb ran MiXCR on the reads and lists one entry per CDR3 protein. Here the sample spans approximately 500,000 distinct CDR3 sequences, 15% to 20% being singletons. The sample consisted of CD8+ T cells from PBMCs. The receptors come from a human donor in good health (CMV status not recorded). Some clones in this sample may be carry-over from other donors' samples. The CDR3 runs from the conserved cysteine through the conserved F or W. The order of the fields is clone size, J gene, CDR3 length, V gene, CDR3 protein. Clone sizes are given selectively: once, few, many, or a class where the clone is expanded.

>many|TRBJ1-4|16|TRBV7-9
CASSFSGGPTNEKLFF
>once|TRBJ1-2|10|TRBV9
CASYNHGYTF
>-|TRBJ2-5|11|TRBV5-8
CASRWGETQYF
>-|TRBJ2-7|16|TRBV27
CASSPSEGQFSYEQYF
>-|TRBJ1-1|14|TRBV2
CASTTGRGNAEAFF
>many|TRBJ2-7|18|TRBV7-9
CASSLEGDAPTTYYEQYF
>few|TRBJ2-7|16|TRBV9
CASSVDGAGFSYEQYF
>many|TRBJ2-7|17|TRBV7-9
CASSPPGPGTLSYEQYF
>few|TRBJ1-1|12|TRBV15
CATSREGVEAFF
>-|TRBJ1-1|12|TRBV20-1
CSARDRYTEAFF
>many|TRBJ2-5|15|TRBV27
CASSPEEQDQETQYF
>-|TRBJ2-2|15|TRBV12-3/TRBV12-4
CASSASSDNTGELFF
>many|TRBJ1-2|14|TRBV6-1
CATNIGGLGYGYTF
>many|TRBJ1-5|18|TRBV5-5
CASSLRIWTDYSNQPQHF
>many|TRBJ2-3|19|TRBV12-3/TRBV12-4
CASSSGLAASTSSTDTQYF
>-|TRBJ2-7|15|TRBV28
CASTSSGQSYYEQYF
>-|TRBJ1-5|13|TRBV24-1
CATSEGDWQPQHF
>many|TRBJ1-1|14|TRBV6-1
CASSEWGLRAEAFF
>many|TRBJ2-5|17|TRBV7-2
CASSLKNWLRRGETQYF
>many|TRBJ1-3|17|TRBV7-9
CASSDRTPLRSGNTIYF
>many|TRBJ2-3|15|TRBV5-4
CASSLRGYGSGTQYF
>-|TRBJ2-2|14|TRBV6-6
CAGRESMNTGELFF
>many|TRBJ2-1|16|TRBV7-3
CASSPTGGSSYNEQFF
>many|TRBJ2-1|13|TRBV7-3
CASSLGEFNEQFF
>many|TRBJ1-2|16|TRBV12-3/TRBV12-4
CASSLDPTGTVYGYTF
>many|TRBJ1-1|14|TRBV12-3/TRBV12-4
CASSRQGMSTEAFF
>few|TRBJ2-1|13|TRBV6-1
CASTGGGGIEQFF
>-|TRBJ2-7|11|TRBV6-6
CASTTGFEQYF
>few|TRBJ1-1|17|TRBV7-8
CASSPQSPGTENTEAFF
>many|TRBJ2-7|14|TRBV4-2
CASSQEGVVDEQYF
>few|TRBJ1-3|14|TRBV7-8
CASSLLQGGNTIYF
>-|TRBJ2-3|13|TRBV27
CASSPTRTDTQYF
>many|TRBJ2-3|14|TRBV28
CASTWTAPTDTQYF
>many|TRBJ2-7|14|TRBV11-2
CASSPGHLPAEQYF
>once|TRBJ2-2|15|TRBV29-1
CSVRGITGWTGKLFF
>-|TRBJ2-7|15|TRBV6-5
CASSYSGPTGYEQYF
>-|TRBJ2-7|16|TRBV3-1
CASSQEPGQGSYEQYF
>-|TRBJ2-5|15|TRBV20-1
CSARDRGVSLETQYF
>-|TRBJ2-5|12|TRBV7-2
CASSLGWETQYF
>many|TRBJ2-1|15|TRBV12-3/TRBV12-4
CASSLSSREVVEQFF
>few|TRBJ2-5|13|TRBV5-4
CATSDGLQETQYF
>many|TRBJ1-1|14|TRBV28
CASTRPEGAAEAFF
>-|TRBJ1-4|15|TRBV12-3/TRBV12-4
CASTVGTAFNEKLFF